A single sample is the source of the 19 T cell receptor beta chains below, sequenced in a study of blood T cells in healthy people across ages. Sample-barcoded 5' priming and a J-beta primer mix drove a second PCR of roughly 7 to 11 cycles. TCRdb re-analysed the 5' RACE reads in MiXCR, keeping a single row per CDR3 protein. The top ten clones hold roughly 22% of a sample with 700,000 to 950,000 distinct CDR3 sequences, over 45% of them seen once. Sequences were obtained from blood. All receptors derive from a man aged 30 to 45 in good health.

This clonotype was observed a single time. The junction departs from the called germline gene at one end, perhaps through a read error. This chain uses TRBV24-1 with TRBJ2-5, with D perhaps matching TRBD1 or TRBD2 (5 bases each). Germline CDR1 and CDR2: KGHDR and SFDVKD. The CDR3 is made up of 14 amino acids. The CDR3 here is CATGEPVSGATQYF. The CDR3, as DNA: TGTGCCACCGGTGAACCGGTCTCCGGGGCGACCCAGTACTTC.

The CDR3 nucleotides read TGTGCCAGCAGTACTCCCAGAGCGGGGGGCCGAGTTGATACGCAGTATTTT. Its protein product is CASSTPRAGGRVDTQYF. The chain carries TRBV6-2 or TRBV6-3 and TRBJ2-3; 9 bases match TRBD2. The J segment lost 6 bases and the V segment lost 5 bases, leaving 15 bases of the junction unmatched. Germline loops: CDR1 MNHEY, CDR2 SVGEGT. The CDR3 runs to 17 residues.

V usage is TRBV7-8 and J usage is TRBJ2-5, with D hard to call. V was pared by 3 bases and J by 5 bases, with 7 bases between. Germline V gene lookup returns CDR1 SGHVS and CDR2 FQNEAQ. The CDR3 has 12 residues. CDR3 DNA sequence: TGTGCCAGCAGCTTCGTCGTGGAGACCCAGTACTTC. Its translation: CASSFVVETQYF.

In this sample, this clonotype turned up a few times. The chain employs TRBV27 and TRBJ2-7; D is ambiguous. Trimming removed 6 bases from V and 6 bases from J, with 12 bases in between. There are 12 residues in the CDR3. Germline V gives CDR1 MNHEY, CDR2 SMNVEV (reference sequence). CDR3 nucleotides: TGTGCCAGCAGCCATCTATGGGGCGAGCAGTACTTC. Its translation: CASSHLWGEQYF.

The chain links TRBV29-1 to TRBJ2-1, with D possibly matching TRBD2 (5 bases). The CDR3 runs 13 residues. Germline CDR1 and CDR2: SQVTM and ANQGSEA. V dropped 7 bases and J dropped 0 bases, with 10 bases sitting between them. CDR3 DNA sequence: TGCAGCGCAGCGGCGAGCTCCTACAATGAGCAGTTCTTC. Translating it yields CSAAASSYNEQFF.

This clonotype showed up just once. The chain couples TRBV7-2 to TRBJ2-5; D is unresolved. The DNA end is more similar to TRBJ2-7, so the J call may be wrong. CDR1 is SGHTA and CDR2 is FQGNSA in the germline V gene. The CDR3 contains 16 residues. CDR3 protein: CASSLAVGTSRHEQYF. CDR3 nucleotides: TGTGCCAGCAGCTTAGCTGTGGGAACCTCCCGTCACGAGCAGTACTTC.

This chain uses TRBV7-2 with TRBJ2-4, with 11 bases that match TRBD2. The CDR3 has 13 amino acids. From germline, CDR1 is SGHTA and CDR2 FQGNSA. V trimming: 5 bases; J trimming: 14 bases; junction bases outside the gene matches: 8. CDR3 in amino acids: CASSPTLAGAKYF. In DNA form, the CDR3 reads TGTGCCAGCAGCCCAACACTAGCGGGGGCTAAGTACTTC.

The chain couples TRBV6-1 to TRBJ2-6, with a tentative D call TRBD1 (5 bases). Looked up from germline, CDR1 is MNHNS and CDR2 is SASEGT. The CDR3 spans 19 residues. V gave up 9 bases and J gave up 0 bases, with 24 bases separating them. CDR3: CASKTQRQFASSGANVLTF. CDR3 nucleotide sequence: TGTGCCAGTAAAACGCAAAGACAGTTTGCGAGCTCTGGGGCCAACGTCCTGACTTTC.

The rearrangement uses TRBV30 and TRBJ2-5; D unresolved. The DNA end favors TRBJ2-7, so the J call may be wrong. The CDR3 contains 12 residues. Looked up from germline, CDR1 is GTSNPN and CDR2 is SVGIG (reference sequence). This chain's CDR3 is CAWSVGNYEQYF. CDR3 coding DNA: TGTGCCTGGAGTGTTGGGAACTACGAGCAGTACTTC.

A remark on this clonotype: This could be a read error, since a much larger clone is one nucleotide away. CDR3 DNA sequence: TGTGCCAGCAGCCAGACTAGCACAGATACGCAGTATTTT. The encoded protein is CASSQTSTDTQYF. This chain links TRBV3-1 with TRBJ2-3, with D uncertain. There are 13 residues in the CDR3. The V end was cut by 3 bases, the J end by 0 bases, with 4 bases between. Germline lookup yields CDR1 LGHDT and CDR2 YNNKEL (reference sequence).

The rearrangement uses TRBV20-1 and TRBJ1-4; weak D call: TRBD1 (6 bases). The CDR3 length is 12 residues. Trimming removed 6 bases at V and 11 bases at J, with 16 bases between. Germline V gives CDR1 DFQATT, CDR2 SNEGSKA (reference sequence). CDR3 nucleotides: TGCAGTGCATCGAACAGGGCTGGGAAACTGTTTTTT. Protein: CSASNRAGKLFF.

The chain joins TRBV3-1 to TRBJ1-2; 10 nucleotides match TRBD1. This CDR3 has 17 residues. CDR1 and CDR2 from the germline V gene are LGHDT and YNNKEL (reference sequence). V shed 2 bases, J shed 3 bases, and the junction held 9 bases outside the gene matches. Here the CDR3 DNA reads TGTGCCAGCAGCCAACCGGGACAGGGGATTTTCGACTATGGCTACACCTTC. As protein: CASSQPGQGIFDYGYTF.

The CDR3 is CSARLAEAYEQYF. In DNA form, the CDR3 reads TGCAGTGCCCGACTAGCGGAGGCCTACGAGCAGTACTTC. The chain uses TRBV20-1 and TRBJ2-7, with TRBD2 matching over 9 bases. CDR1 DFQATT and CDR2 SNEGSKA come from the germline V gene (reference sequence). The CDR3 has 13 amino acids. With 6 bases clipped from V and 2 bases from J, the junction kept 5 bases outside the gene matches.

This sequence joins TRBV6-5 and TRBJ2-5; D unclear. Germline V gene data show CDR1 as MNHEY and CDR2 as SVGAGI. Deletions cut 0 bases from V and 5 bases from J, with 13 bases between. The CDR3 length is 15 residues. CDR3 DNA: TGTGCCAGCAGTTACTCGAGTGGGCCCGTGGAGACCCAGTACTTC. Its translation: CASSYSSGPVETQYF.

This sequence joins TRBV29-1 and TRBJ2-3; D is unclear. This CDR3 has 14 amino acids. From germline, CDR1 is SQVTM and CDR2 ANQGSEA. V lost 1 base, J lost 3 bases, and 11 bases lay in between. The CDR3 sequence: CSVEGCERTDTQYF. The CDR3, as DNA: TGCAGCGTTGAAGGTTGCGAGCGAACAGATACGCAGTATTTT.

This chain uses TRBV20-1 with TRBJ2-5; D possibly corresponds to TRBD1 (6 bases). The V end lost 2 bases, the J end lost 1 base, and 8 bases lay between the germline ends. Germline V CDR1 and CDR2: DFQATT, SNEGSKA (reference sequence). This CDR3 is 13 amino acids long. The CDR3 DNA is TGCAGTGCTAGATTGGACAGCCAAGAGACCCAGTACTTC. Translated, it gives CSARLDSQETQYF.

CDR3: CASSGSGTGGWDEQFF. CDR3 DNA sequence: TGTGCCAGCAGCGGATCCGGGACAGGTGGTTGGGATGAGCAGTTCTTC. The V gene is TRBV11-1, the J gene TRBJ2-1; 8 nucleotides align to TRBD1. The CDR3 has 16 amino acids. V lost 5 bases and J lost 8; bases outside the gene matches: 14. In germline, CDR1 is SGHAT, CDR2 FQDESV (reference sequence).

This chain connects TRBV7-2 to TRBJ2-5, with TRBD2 matching over 14 bases. CDR1 and CDR2 (germline): SGHTA, FQGNSA. The CDR3 contains 17 residues. Trimming removed 5 bases from V and 11 bases from J; junction bases left unmatched: 16. In nucleotides, the CDR3 is TGTGCCAGCAGCGGATCCGGGACTAGCGGGAGATTAGGAGAGCAGTACTTC. Residues: CASSGSGTSGRLGEQYF.

V and J are TRBV20-1 and TRBJ2-1; 7 bases are shared with TRBD2. V trimming: 2 bases; J trimming: 6 bases; junction bases outside the gene matches: 7. Germline lookup yields CDR1 DFQATT and CDR2 SNEGSKA (reference sequence). CDR3 length equals 14 residues. CDR3 nucleotides: TGCAGTGCTAGACTAGGGCGGGGGACCAATGAGCAGTTCTTC. Translated, it gives CSARLGRGTNEQFF.